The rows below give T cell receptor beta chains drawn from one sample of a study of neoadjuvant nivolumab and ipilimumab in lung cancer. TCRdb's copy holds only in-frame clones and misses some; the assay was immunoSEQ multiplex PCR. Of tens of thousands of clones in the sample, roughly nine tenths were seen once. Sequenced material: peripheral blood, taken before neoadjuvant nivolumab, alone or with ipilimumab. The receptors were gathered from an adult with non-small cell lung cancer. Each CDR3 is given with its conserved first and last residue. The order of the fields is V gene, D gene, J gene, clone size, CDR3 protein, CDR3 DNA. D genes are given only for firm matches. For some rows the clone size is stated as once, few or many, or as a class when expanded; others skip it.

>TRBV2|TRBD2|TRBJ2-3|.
CASRPKWTSFDDTQYF
TGTGCCAGCAGGCCCAAGTGGACTAGTTTCGACGATACGCAGTATTTT
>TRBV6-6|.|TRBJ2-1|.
CASSYVERSSYNEQFF
TGTGCCAGCAGTTATGTGGAGCGGAGCTCCTACAATGAGCAGTTCTTC
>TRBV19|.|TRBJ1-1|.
CASIGFGEEAFF
TGTGCCAGTATAGGATTCGGGGAAGAAGCTTTCTTT
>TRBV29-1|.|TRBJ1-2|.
CSSSEGSTNYGYTF
TGCAGCTCTTCTGAGGGCTCCACAAACTATGGCTACACCTTC
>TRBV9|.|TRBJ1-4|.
CASSVAPGGEKLFF
TGTGCCAGCAGCGTAGCCCCGGGAGGCGAAAAACTGTTTTTT
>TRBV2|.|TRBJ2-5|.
CASSSGLFQETQYF
TGTGCCAGCAGCTCGGGACTGTTCCAAGAGACCCAGTACTTC
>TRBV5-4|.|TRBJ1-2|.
CASSLGGGSDNYGYTF
TGTGCCAGCAGCTTGGGGGGGGGTAGCGATAACTATGGCTACACCTTC
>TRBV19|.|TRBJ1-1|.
CASSTPGARGTEAFF
TGTGCCAGTAGTACACCGGGGGCGCGGGGCACTGAAGCTTTCTTT
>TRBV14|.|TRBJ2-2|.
CASSHRPGELFF
TGTGCCAGCAGCCATCGTCCCGGGGAGCTGTTTTTT
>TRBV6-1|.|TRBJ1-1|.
CASSDKTDFSRSNTEAFF
TGTGCCAGCAGTGATAAGACGGACTTTTCGCGCTCGAACACTGAAGCTTTCTTT
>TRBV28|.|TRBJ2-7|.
CASALGVYEQYF
TGTGCCAGCGCCCTGGGGGTCTACGAGCAGTACTTC
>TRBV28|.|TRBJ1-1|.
CASSLLGNSGPEAFF
TGTGCCAGCAGTTTACTTGGCAACTCTGGCCCTGAAGCTTTCTTT
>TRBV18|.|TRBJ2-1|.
CASSPPRTGSSYNEQFF
TGTGCCAGCTCCCCCCCCAGAACAGGAAGCTCCTACAATGAGCAGTTCTTC
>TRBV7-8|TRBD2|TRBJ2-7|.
CASRPSGGSISEQYF
TGTGCCAGCAGACCCTCGGGAGGGTCGATATCCGAGCAGTACTTC
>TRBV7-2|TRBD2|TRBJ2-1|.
CASSSRTSGSYYEQFF
TGTGCCAGCAGCTCACGGACTAGCGGGAGTTACTATGAGCAGTTCTTC
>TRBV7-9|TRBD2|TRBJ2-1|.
CASSLGGLAGGYNEQFF
TGTGCCAGCAGCTTAGGGGGACTAGCAGGAGGGTACAATGAGCAGTTCTTC
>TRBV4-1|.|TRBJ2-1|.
CASRMHFSPTTYNEQFF
TGCGCCAGCAGGATGCATTTTAGTCCTACCACCTACAATGAGCAGTTCTTC
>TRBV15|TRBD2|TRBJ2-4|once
CATSRPTSGSKNIQYF
TGTGCCACCAGCAGACCTACTAGCGGGAGTAAAAACATTCAGTACTTC
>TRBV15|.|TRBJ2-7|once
CATSRETAPGLEQYF
TGTGCCACCAGCAGGGAGACAGCCCCGGGGCTCGAGCAGTACTTC
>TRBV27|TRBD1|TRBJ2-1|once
CASSSGQGPSEQFF
TGTGCCAGCAGTTCTGGACAGGGGCCTAGTGAGCAGTTCTTC
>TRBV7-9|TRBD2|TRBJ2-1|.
CASSSAGGPYNEQFF
TGTGCCAGCAGCTCCGCGGGGGGGCCCTACAATGAGCAGTTCTTC
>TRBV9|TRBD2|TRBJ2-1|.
CASSLSGSLLLAGEGNEQFF
TGTGCCAGCAGCCTCTCGGGGAGTTTACTACTAGCGGGAGAGGGCAATGAGCAGTTCTTC
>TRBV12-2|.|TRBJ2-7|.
CASRLEGGGQSSYEQYF
TGTGCAAGTCGCTTAGAAGGGGGGGGACAGAGCTCCTACGAGCAGTACTTC